Listed here are 27 T cell receptor beta chains from one sample, sequenced in a study of cytomegalovirus exposure and HLA in healthy donors. Sequenced by immunoSEQ multiplex PCR; TCRdb stores in-frame clones only, minus some. The table includes 110,000 to 150,000 clones, roughly nine tenths detected once. Sequencing used PBMCs. The receptors were sampled from a man aged 18 to 29 in good health and CMV-seronegative.

This clone appeared once. CDR3 in DNA: TGTGCCAGCAGCTTTCGGGGTAACAATGAGCAGTTCTTC. The encoded protein is CASSFRGNNEQFF. This chain links TRBV7-9 with TRBJ2-1; perhaps TRBD2 as D (5 bases). There are 13 residues in the CDR3. The germline V and J ends were trimmed by 3 bases and 5 bases, with 8 bases remaining between them. Germline V gene sequence: CDR1 SEHNR, CDR2 FQNEAQ (reference sequence).

The rearrangement joins TRBV30 to TRBJ2-5, with 7 bases matching TRBD2. J gave up 5 bases and V 3 bases, and 9 bases lay outside the gene matches. The germline CDR1 and CDR2 sequences are GTSNPN and SVGIG (reference sequence). The length of the CDR3 is 14 residues. The CDR3 coding sequence is TGTGCCTGGAGGGTTACGGGAGGCCTGGAGACCCAGTACTTC. It yields the protein CAWRVTGGLETQYF.

This clone was recorded once. The chain links TRBV28 to TRBJ2-1, with 10 bases that match TRBD1. Trimming cost V 8 bases and J 5 bases; bases outside gene matches: 9. CDR1 MDHEN and CDR2 SYDVKM come from the germline V gene. The CDR3 is made up of 15 amino acids. In DNA form, the CDR3 reads TGTGCCAGCCCCGGGACAGGGGACGGGGACAATGAGCAGTTCTTC. Its translation is CASPGTGDGDNEQFF.

This clone was seen only once. The gene calls are TRBV30 and TRBJ2-5; possibly TRBD2 for D (6 bases). Trimming removed 4 bases from V and 4 bases from J, with 10 bases in between. Germline V lookup: CDR1 GTSNPN, CDR2 SVGIG (reference sequence). The length of the CDR3 is 12 residues. This chain's CDR3 is CAWKVGGETQYF. The CDR3 coding sequence is TGTGCCTGGAAAGTGGGGGGAGAGACCCAGTACTTC.

V usage is TRBV9 and J usage is TRBJ2-3; 7 bases are a match to TRBD2. CDR3 length: 15 amino acids. J gave up 4 bases and V 0 bases, and 5 bases lay outside the gene matches. Germline assignment: CDR1 SGDLS and CDR2 YYNGEE. The CDR3 DNA sequence: TGTGCCAGCAGCGTAGAAAGCGGGATCCCAGATACGCAGTATTTT. It specifies CASSVESGIPDTQYF.

This rearrangement joins TRBV6-6 to TRBJ2-7; TRBD1 matches at 8 bases. The CDR3 spans 15 residues. The trim removed 8 bases at V and 6 bases at J, leaving 15 bases unmatched. The germline gives CDR1 MNHNY, CDR2 SVGAGI (reference sequence). This chain's CDR3 is CASLTGQGSGSEQYF. In DNA, the CDR3 is TGTGCCAGCCTCACAGGACAGGGAAGCGGCTCCGAGCAGTACTTC.

This chain connects TRBV6-5 to TRBJ1-4; tentatively, D is TRBD1 (6 bases). Germline CDR1 MNHEY, CDR2 SVGAGI. V was trimmed by 4 bases and J by 8 bases, leaving 17 bases between them. The CDR3 spans 15 residues. The CDR3 nucleotides read TGTGCCAGCAGTTCGGGTCAGGGGCTCTTGGAAAAACTGTTTTTT. It is translated as CASSSGQGLLEKLFF.

The chain joins TRBV5-4 to TRBJ2-7, with D possibly matching TRBD2 (5 bases). Germline assignment: CDR1 SGHNT and CDR2 YYREEE (reference sequence). CDR3 length equals 13 residues. V dropped 3 bases and J dropped 4 bases, with 11 bases sitting between them. CDR3 in DNA: TGTGCCAGCAGCTCCCCCGGCGGGTACGAGCAGTACTTC. This encodes CASSSPGGYEQYF.

As for this clone: One junction end does not reproduce the germline sequence, and a read error may be involved. V and J are TRBV15 and TRBJ1-3; 10 nucleotides line up with TRBD1. This CDR3 has 15 amino acids. Germline V gene lookup returns CDR1 LNHNV and CDR2 YYDKDF (reference sequence). This chain's CDR3 is CATSGDRGPGNTIYF. The DNA for the CDR3 is TGTGCCACCAGCGGAGACAGGGGGCCTGGAAACACCATATATTTT.

This clone was seen a handful of times. The same CDR3 can be traced to other DNA sequences in this sample. CDR3 DNA sequence: TGTGCTAGTGGTTTGGTCGAGGAGACCCAGTACTTC. The encoded protein is CASGLVEETQYF. The rearrangement links TRBV12-5 to TRBJ2-5; no clear D gene. There are 12 residues in the CDR3. V lost 0 bases, J lost 5 bases, and 4 bases lay in between. The germline CDR1 and CDR2 sequences are LGHNT and FRNRAP.

This rearrangement joins TRBV18 to TRBJ2-5, with D maybe TRBD1 (6 bases). The V end was cut by 2 bases, the J end by 5 bases, with 12 bases between. Germline V gene lookup returns CDR1 KGHSH and CDR2 LQKENI. CDR3 length: 14 amino acids. In DNA, the CDR3 is TGTGCCAGCTCACCATGGGACATGAGGGAGACCCAGTACTTC. It encodes CASSPWDMRETQYF.

V usage is TRBV7-2 and J usage is TRBJ1-2; TRBD1 matches 9 bases. Trimming removed 8 bases from V and 9 bases from J; junction bases left unmatched: 4. CDR1 and CDR2 from the germline V gene are SGHTA and FQGNSA. This CDR3 has 11 amino acids. CDR3 sequence (DNA): TGTGCCAGCGCGGGACAGGGCCGCTACACCTTC. It is translated as CASAGQGRYTF.

The V and J genes are TRBV6-6 and TRBJ1-1, with TRBD1 matching 7 bases. The germline V gene encodes CDR1 MNHNY and CDR2 SVGAGI (reference sequence). The CDR3 sequence is 13 residues long. Germline trimming cut 3 bases from V and 7 bases from J; bases unmatched to any gene: 5. The CDR3 loop is CASSYQGGIEAFF. Written as DNA, the CDR3 is TGTGCCAGCAGTTATCAGGGGGGTATTGAAGCTTTCTTT.

This chain uses TRBV15 with TRBJ1-3, with 7 bases that match TRBD1. Germline V gene data show CDR1 as LNHNV and CDR2 as YYDKDF (reference sequence). The CDR3 consists of 16 residues. The junction had 4 bases not matched to a gene; V was cut back by 1 base and J by 1 base. CDR3 in amino acids: CATSRGQGGSGNTIYF. The CDR3 nucleotides are TGTGCCACCAGCAGAGGACAGGGTGGGTCTGGAAACACCATATATTTT.

The chain carries TRBV10-1 and TRBJ2-2; 14 bases agree with TRBD2. The CDR3 totals 15 residues. The V gene's germline CDR1 is WNHNN and CDR2 SYGVQD (reference sequence). The V gene end was trimmed by 4 bases and the J gene end by 6 bases; junction bases not matched to a gene: 1. DNA for the CDR3: TGCGCCAGCAGTGGGGGACTAGCGGGAGCCGGGGAGCTGTTTTTT. Translating it yields CASSGGLAGAGELFF.

The rearrangement uses TRBV11-3 and TRBJ2-2; the D gene is possibly TRBD1 (6 bases). The CDR3 runs to 15 residues. Per germline, CDR1 SGHNT and CDR2 YENEEA. Trimming cost V 1 base and J 0 bases, with 6 bases left between them. The CDR3 loop reads CASSLGQANTGELFF. The CDR3 DNA reads as TGTGCCAGCAGCTTAGGACAGGCGAACACCGGGGAGCTGTTTTTT.

The genes are TRBV19 and TRBJ1-2; TRBD1 is a possible D gene (5 bases). Germline V gene lookup returns CDR1 LNHDA and CDR2 SQIVND (reference sequence). This CDR3 has 14 residues. The V gene lost 3 bases and the J gene lost 0 bases, with 8 bases spanning the gap. CDR3 protein: CASSMGRANYGYTF. The DNA of the CDR3 is TGTGCCAGTAGTATGGGCAGGGCTAACTATGGCTACACCTTC.

The chain uses TRBV20-1 and TRBJ2-7; maybe TRBD2 (6 bases). The CDR3 consists of 11 residues. Trimming removed 3 bases from V and 6 bases from J, with 9 bases in between. Looked up from germline, CDR1 is DFQATT and CDR2 is SNEGSKA (reference sequence). CDR3 bases: TGCAGTGCTAGTGCCGGGAGCGAGCAGTACTTC. This encodes CSASAGSEQYF.

This clone was observed a few times. V usage is TRBV28 and J usage is TRBJ1-5; the D is unclear. Germline V gives CDR1 MDHEN, CDR2 SYDVKM. This CDR3 region has 12 residues. Trimming took 7 bases from V and 2 from J, leaving 6 bases between them. Written as DNA, the CDR3 is TGTGCCAGCACCTCGGGCAATCAGCCCCAGCATTTT. The encoded protein is CASTSGNQPQHF.

V and J are TRBV28 and TRBJ2-7; 11 bases line up with TRBD2. Germline V CDR1 and CDR2: MDHEN, SYDVKM. The V gene end was trimmed by 5 bases and the J gene end by 2 bases; junction bases not matched to a gene: 5. CDR3 size: 15 residues. The CDR3 is CASSVPGLAAYEQYF. In DNA form, the CDR3 reads TGTGCCAGCAGTGTACCGGGACTAGCGGCCTACGAGCAGTACTTC. Full variable domain (missing parts from reference TRBV28 and TRBJ2-7): DVKVTQSSRYLVKRTGEKVFLECVQDMDHENMFWYRQDPGLGLRLIYFSYDVKMKEKGDIPEGYSVSREKKERFSLILESASTNQTSMYLCASSVPGLAAYEQYFGPGTRLTVT.

The chain links TRBV27 to TRBJ2-7, with 8 nucleotides matching TRBD1. J gave up 3 bases and V 6 bases, and 7 bases lay outside the gene matches. The germline gives CDR1 MNHEY, CDR2 SMNVEV (reference sequence). The CDR3 covers 14 residues. The CDR3 reads CASRPDRGVYEQYF. As DNA, the CDR3 is TGTGCCAGCAGGCCCGACAGGGGAGTCTACGAGCAGTACTTC.

The V gene is TRBV6-6, the J gene TRBJ1-4; 7 bases line up with TRBD1. Germline lookup yields CDR1 MNHNY and CDR2 SVGAGI (reference sequence). V lost 6 bases and J lost 4; bases outside the gene matches: 5. The CDR3 is made up of 14 amino acids. The CDR3 loop reads CASSSGTVNEKLFF. DNA of the CDR3: TGTGCCAGCAGCTCCGGGACAGTTAATGAAAAACTGTTTTTT.

The J gene is TRBJ2-2, the V gene TRBV5-8; D may be TRBD1 (6 bases). The V gene's germline CDR1 is SGHTS and CDR2 YDEGEE. The CDR3 sequence is 16 residues long. Trimming shortened V by 2 bases and J by 6 bases, and 17 bases separated the two germline ends. The CDR3 sequence is CASSLGAGELSGELFF. CDR3 DNA sequence: TGTGCCAGCAGCTTAGGAGCAGGGGAATTGTCCGGGGAGCTGTTTTTT.

The CDR3 sequence: CASSQSLGQETTEAFF. CDR3 coding DNA: TGCGCCAGCAGCCAATCATTAGGACAGGAAACTACTGAAGCTTTCTTT. The gene calls are TRBV4-1 and TRBJ1-1, with 7 bases matching TRBD1. V shed 2 bases, J shed 5 bases, and the junction held 11 bases outside the gene matches. There are 16 residues in the CDR3. In germline, CDR1 is MGHRA, CDR2 YSYEKL.

The chain recombines TRBV27 with TRBJ1-1; TRBD1 matches at 11 bases. With 11 bases clipped from V and 4 bases from J, the junction kept 6 bases outside the gene matches. Looked up from germline, CDR1 is MNHEY and CDR2 is SMNVEV (reference sequence). The CDR3 spans 13 residues. The CDR3 reads CASGQGVGTEAFF. The CDR3 DNA is TGTGCCTCGGGACAGGGGGTTGGCACTGAAGCTTTCTTT.

The chain's CDR3 is CASSVGQGAPSSYEQYF. CDR3 sequence (DNA): TGTGCCAGTAGTGTCGGACAGGGGGCCCCTTCCTCCTACGAGCAGTACTTC. This sequence joins TRBV19 and TRBJ2-7; 11 bases map to TRBD1. V gave up 5 bases and J gave up 0 bases; unmatched junction bases: 9. Germline CDR1 is LNHDA and CDR2 is SQIVND (reference sequence). The CDR3 runs to 17 residues.

V usage is TRBV28 and J usage is TRBJ2-7; D is possibly TRBD1 (5 bases). V shed 5 bases and J shed 2 bases, with 10 bases lying between them. Germline V gene data show CDR1 as MDHEN and CDR2 as SYDVKM. The length of the CDR3 is 13 residues. The CDR3 bases are TGTGCCAGCAGTCCCCAGGGCCCCTACGAGCAGTACTTC. Protein sequence: CASSPQGPYEQYF.